Below are 19 T cell receptor beta chains sequenced from a single sample in a study of CD8+ T cells in alopecia areata. Isolated RNA was reverse transcribed into cDNA used as the sequencing template. Sequencing was performed with immunoSEQ multiplex PCR; in TCRdb, only in-frame clones are kept and a portion is missing. The table records some 190,000 clones, 40% to 65% of them present only once. Stated treatment: oral pan-JAK inhibitor, 5-10 mg twice daily. The sequenced sample was CD8+ T cells sorted from blood, obtained around week 54, from a patient treated with tofacitinib. The receptor source for this set is a human donor with alopecia areata.

V gene TRBV6-1 combines with J gene TRBJ1-2; no firm D call. The CDR3 runs 15 residues. V lost 5 bases, J lost 0 bases, and 13 bases lay in between. Germline CDR1 is MNHNS and CDR2 is SASEGT. CDR3 region: CASSPGGRANYGYTF. For the CDR3, the DNA is TGTGCCAGCAGTCCCGGAGGCCGAGCTAACTATGGCTACACCTTC.

The chain employs TRBV6-5 and TRBJ2-5, with 8 bases that match TRBD2. Germline assignment: CDR1 MNHEY and CDR2 SVGAGI. The J segment lost 5 bases and the V segment lost 0 bases, leaving 5 bases of the junction unmatched. There are 15 residues in the CDR3. The DNA of the CDR3 is TGTGCCAGCAGTTACTCGCGGGGGGAGATGGAGACCCAGTACTTC. Protein sequence: CASSYSRGEMETQYF.

CDR3 bases: TGTGCCAGCAGCCCCCGGGGGGGCCACCAGCAGTTCTTC. Encoded protein: CASSPRGGHQQFF. This chain joins TRBV7-2 and TRBJ2-1; 8 bases line up with TRBD2. Germline assignment: CDR1 SGHTA and CDR2 FQGNSA. The CDR3 is made up of 13 amino acids. V was pared by 5 bases and J by 11 bases, with 8 bases of the junction left unmatched.

This chain links TRBV19 with TRBJ1-2, with 9 bases that match TRBD1. The trim removed 11 bases at V and 5 bases at J, leaving 9 bases unmatched. This CDR3 is built from 13 residues. Germline assignment: CDR1 LNHDA and CDR2 SQIVND (reference sequence). The CDR3: CASYVGTGYGYTF. CDR3 sequence (DNA): TGTGCCTCATACGTCGGGACAGGGTATGGCTACACCTTC.

This clone was picked up a small number of times. The J gene is TRBJ2-7, the V gene TRBV27; D is ambiguous. The CDR3 spans 12 residues. Looked up from germline, CDR1 is MNHEY and CDR2 is SMNVEV (reference sequence). Trimming took 7 bases from V and 7 from J, leaving 14 bases between them. The CDR3 DNA sequence: TGTGCCAGCACCTCCTTCTCGTCAGAGCAGTACTTC. The encoded protein is CASTSFSSEQYF.

The chain couples TRBV4-2 to TRBJ2-7; D not certain. V gave up 0 bases and J gave up 3 bases, with 12 bases separating them. Looked up from germline, CDR1 is LGHNA and CDR2 is YNFKEQ. The CDR3 totals 15 residues. The CDR3 sequence is CASSQERTPGYEQYF. The CDR3 nucleotides read TGTGCCAGCAGCCAAGAGCGGACCCCGGGCTACGAGCAGTACTTC.

The chain recombines TRBV10-3 with TRBJ2-1, with D perhaps matching TRBD1 or TRBD2 (5 bases each). Germline V gene data show CDR1 as ENHRY and CDR2 as SYGVKD. The V gene lost 0 bases and the J gene lost 10 bases, with 13 bases spanning the gap. This CDR3 spans 14 amino acids. Written as DNA, the CDR3 is TGTGCCATCAGTGAGTCTCTAGGGGCGGGCGAGCAGTTCTTC. Translation gives CAISESLGAGEQFF.

The CDR3 DNA is TGCGCCAGCAGCCAAAATCCAAGAGGCAAGGGGGGCTTTGGCTACACCTTC. It translates to CASSQNPRGKGGFGYTF. This chain joins TRBV4-1 and TRBJ1-2; weak D call: TRBD1 (6 bases). From germline, CDR1 is MGHRA and CDR2 YSYEKL. This CDR3 is 17 amino acids long. Trimming stripped 2 bases from V and 7 bases from J, with 23 bases between.

This clone was observed a single time. This rearrangement joins TRBV6-5 to TRBJ2-1; unclear D gene. The CDR3 length is 15 residues. The germline gives CDR1 MNHEY, CDR2 SVGAGI. V gave up 6 bases and J gave up 6 bases, with 18 bases separating them. Here the CDR3 DNA reads TGTGCCAGCAGCTCTACCGCCCCCGGGCTCAATGAGCAGTTCTTC. Its translation: CASSSTAPGLNEQFF.

The chain is built from TRBV18 and TRBJ2-7, with 8 positions matching TRBD1. Germline V gene sequence: CDR1 KGHSH, CDR2 LQKENI. The CDR3 is made up of 13 amino acids. The trim removed 5 bases at V and 0 bases at J, leaving 0 bases unmatched. The CDR3 DNA follows: TGTGCCAGCTCAACAGGGGGCTCCTACGAGCAGTACTTC. Translating gives CASSTGGSYEQYF.

This rearrangement joins TRBV5-6 to TRBJ2-7, with D uncertain. V was cut by 3 bases and J by 4 bases, with 20 bases left in between. This CDR3 has 16 amino acids. Germline CDR1 is SGHDT and CDR2 is YYEEEE. The CDR3 sequence: CASSWNTAPKGYEQYF. CDR3 DNA sequence: TGTGCCAGCAGCTGGAATACGGCCCCCAAAGGGTACGAGCAGTACTTC.

The chain employs TRBV5-5 and TRBJ2-3; possibly TRBD2 for D (5 bases). Per the germline V gene, CDR1 is SGHKS and CDR2 is YYEKEE (reference sequence). This CDR3 contains 15 residues. The V and J ends lost 1 base and 4 bases respectively, with 13 bases between them. The CDR3 region is CASSLQMAGPDTQYF. DNA for the CDR3: TGTGCCAGCAGCTTGCAGATGGCGGGCCCAGATACGCAGTATTTT.

This chain joins TRBV2 and TRBJ2-3, with D uncertain. Trimming shortened V by 5 bases and J by 5 bases, and 2 bases separated the two germline ends. The germline V gene encodes CDR1 SNHLY and CDR2 FYNNEI. This CDR3 has 10 amino acids. CDR3 DNA: TGTGCCAGCAGTCTAGATACGCAGTATTTT. Protein: CASSLDTQYF.

The gene calls are TRBV9 and TRBJ2-7; TRBD1 is a possible D gene (6 bases). This CDR3 has 13 residues. Germline CDR1 and CDR2: SGDLS and YYNGEE. The ends were cut back, 3 bases at V and 2 bases at J, with 9 bases in the middle. The CDR3 nucleotides are TGTGCCAGCAGCGCGACAGGTCCCTACGAGCAGTACTTC. It is translated as CASSATGPYEQYF.

The genes are TRBV6-5 and TRBJ1-5; D gene uncertain. This CDR3 is built from 13 residues. Germline assignment: CDR1 MNHEY and CDR2 SVGAGI. V lost 0 bases and J lost 6, with 6 bases in between. CDR3 sequence (DNA): TGTGCCAGCAGTTACTCAGATAGTCAGCCCCAGCATTTT. This codes for CASSYSDSQPQHF.

This clone has just a few counts. The chain uses TRBV30 and TRBJ1-5, with D unresolved. The CDR3 runs to 14 residues. Germline values: CDR1 GTSNPN, CDR2 SVGIG (reference sequence). V dropped 2 bases and J dropped 1 base, with 9 bases sitting between them. The CDR3 reads CAWSNTRSNQPQHF. In DNA, the CDR3 is TGTGCCTGGAGTAACACTAGGAGCAATCAGCCCCAGCATTTT.

This clone has more than one count but fewer than ten. Germline and junction disagree at one end, which may indicate a read error. The J gene is TRBJ2-1, the V gene TRBV4-3; TRBD2 might be the D (5 bases). The CDR3 covers 15 residues. Germline CDR1 reads LGHNA; CDR2 reads YSLEER. The CDR3 loop is CASSKEGPAYNEQFF. The CDR3 DNA sequence: TGCGCCAGCAGCAAAGAGGGTCCAGCCTACAATGAGCAGTTCTTC.

Only a few counts were recorded for this clone. The rearrangement uses TRBV9 and TRBJ2-7, with 12 bases identical to TRBD1. Trimming removed 0 bases from V and 6 bases from J; junction bases left unmatched: 4. Germline V gene lookup returns CDR1 SGDLS and CDR2 YYNGEE. The CDR3 runs 15 residues. The chain's CDR3 is CASSVGGTGGLEQYF. The CDR3 coding sequence is TGTGCCAGCAGCGTAGGTGGGACAGGGGGCCTCGAGCAGTACTTC.

A few counts support this clone. The V gene is TRBV9, the J gene TRBJ2-2, with D maybe TRBD1 (6 bases). V lost 4 bases, J lost 4 bases, and 14 bases lay in between. Germline loops: CDR1 SGDLS, CDR2 YYNGEE. The CDR3 sequence is 15 residues long. The DNA for the CDR3 is TGTGCCAGCAGCCCCCCGGACAGATCCACCGGGGAGCTGTTTTTT. Protein: CASSPPDRSTGELFF.